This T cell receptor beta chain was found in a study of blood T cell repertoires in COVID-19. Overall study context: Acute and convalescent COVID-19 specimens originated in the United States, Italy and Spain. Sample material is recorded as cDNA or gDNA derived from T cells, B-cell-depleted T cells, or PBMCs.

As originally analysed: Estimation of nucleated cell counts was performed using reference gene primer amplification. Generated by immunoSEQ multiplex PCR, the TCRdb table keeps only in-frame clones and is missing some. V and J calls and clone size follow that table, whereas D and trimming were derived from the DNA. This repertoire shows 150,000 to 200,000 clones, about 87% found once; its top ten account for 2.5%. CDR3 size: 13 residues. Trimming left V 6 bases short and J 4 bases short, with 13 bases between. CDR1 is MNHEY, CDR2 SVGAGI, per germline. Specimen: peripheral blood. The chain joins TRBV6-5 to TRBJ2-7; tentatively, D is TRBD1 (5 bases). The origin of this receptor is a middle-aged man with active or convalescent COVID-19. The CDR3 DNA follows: TGTGCCAGCAGCACAACCTACAGGTACGAGCAGTACTTC. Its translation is CASSTTYRYEQYF.